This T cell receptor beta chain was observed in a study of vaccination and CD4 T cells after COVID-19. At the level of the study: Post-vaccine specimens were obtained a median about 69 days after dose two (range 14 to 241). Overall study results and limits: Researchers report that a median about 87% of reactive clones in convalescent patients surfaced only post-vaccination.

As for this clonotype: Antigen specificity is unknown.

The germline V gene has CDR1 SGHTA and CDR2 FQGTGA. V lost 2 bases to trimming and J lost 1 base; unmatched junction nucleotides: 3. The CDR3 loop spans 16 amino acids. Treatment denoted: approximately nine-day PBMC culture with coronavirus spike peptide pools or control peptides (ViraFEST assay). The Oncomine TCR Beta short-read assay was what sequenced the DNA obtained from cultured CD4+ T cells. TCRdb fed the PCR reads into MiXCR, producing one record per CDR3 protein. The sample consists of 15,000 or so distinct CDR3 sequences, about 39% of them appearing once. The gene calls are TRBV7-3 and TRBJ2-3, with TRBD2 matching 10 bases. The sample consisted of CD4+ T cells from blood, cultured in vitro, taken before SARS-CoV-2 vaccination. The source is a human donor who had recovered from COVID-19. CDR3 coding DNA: TGTGCCAGCAGCTTACTAGCGGGGGTAGGCACAGATACGCAGTATTTT. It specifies CASSLLAGVGTDTQYF.